Below are 24 T cell receptor beta chains sequenced from a single sample in a study of blood T cell repertoires in COVID-19. Data came from immunoSEQ multiplex PCR; TCRdb stores just in-frame clones and leaves some out. The sample records 250,000 to 350,000 clones, around nine tenths being singletons. The sample taken for sequencing was PBMCs or T cells enriched from blood (not recorded which). The receptors were gathered from a woman between 55 and 75 years old in a cohort exposed to, infected with or recovered from COVID-19 (not recorded which).

The V call is TRBV11-1, the J call TRBJ2-1; no definite D call. Germline V CDR1 and CDR2: SGHAT, FQDESV (reference sequence). V was shortened by 4 bases and J by 6 bases, with 4 bases between the two germline ends. The CDR3 contains 11 residues. This chain's CDR3 is CASSSFNEQFF. Here the CDR3 DNA reads TGTGCCAGCAGCTCTTTCAATGAGCAGTTCTTC. Supplemented by reference TRBV11-1 and TRBJ2-1, the full variable domain reads EAEVAQSPRYKITEKSQAVAFWCDPISGHATLYWYRQILGQGPELLVQFQDESVVDDSQLPKDRFSAERLKGVDSTLKIQPAELGDSAMYLCASSSFNEQFFGPGTRLTVL.

As concerns this clone: This CDR3 is also generated by other DNA sequences in the sample. V and J are TRBV28 and TRBJ2-7; 9 bases agree with TRBD1. Germline lookup yields CDR1 MDHEN and CDR2 SYDVKM. V dropped 4 bases and J dropped 3; count of bases not matched to a gene: 4. The CDR3 extends over 14 amino acids. Here the CDR3 DNA reads TGTGCCAGCAGTTCTCCGGGACAGGGCTACGAGCAGTACTTC. Residues: CASSSPGQGYEQYF. The whole variable domain, remainder taken from reference TRBV28 and TRBJ2-7, is DVKVTQSSRYLVKRTGEKVFLECVQDMDHENMFWYRQDPGLGLRLIYFSYDVKMKEKGDIPEGYSVSREKKERFSLILESASTNQTSMYLCASSSPGQGYEQYFGPGTRLTVT.

This sequence joins TRBV6-5 and TRBJ1-4; TRBD1 matches at 9 bases. The length of the CDR3 is 15 residues. With 6 bases clipped from V and 8 bases from J, the junction kept 10 bases outside the gene matches. The V gene's germline CDR1 is MNHEY and CDR2 SVGAGI. As DNA, the CDR3 is TGTGCCAGCAGAGGAGGGGGACAGGGTGAGGAAAAACTGTTTTTT. Encoded protein: CASRGGGQGEEKLFF.

The chain recombines TRBV24-1 with TRBJ1-1, with 7 positions matching TRBD1. V lost 4 bases and J lost 5; bases outside the gene matches: 3. CDR3 size: 13 residues. Germline V lookup: CDR1 KGHDR, CDR2 SFDVKD. The CDR3: CATSETGETEAFF. The CDR3 DNA sequence: TGTGCCACCAGTGAAACAGGGGAAACTGAAGCTTTCTTT.

J is TRBJ2-5 and V is TRBV28; 8 nucleotides line up with TRBD2. Germline CDR1 reads MDHEN; CDR2 reads SYDVKM. The CDR3 has 13 amino acids. Germline trimming cut 6 bases from V and 5 bases from J; bases unmatched to any gene: 5. The CDR3 reads CASRRTSGETQYF. CDR3 coding DNA: TGTGCCAGCAGGCGAACTAGCGGCGAGACCCAGTACTTC. The full variable domain, rest sourced from reference TRBV28 and TRBJ2-5, is DVKVTQSSRYLVKRTGEKVFLECVQDMDHENMFWYRQDPGLGLRLIYFSYDVKMKEKGDIPEGYSVSREKKERFSLILESASTNQTSMYLCASRRTSGETQYFGPGTRLLVL.

The J gene is TRBJ2-7, the V gene TRBV18; D might be TRBD2 (7 bases). The V gene lost 5 bases and the J gene lost 7 bases, with 12 bases spanning the gap. Germline CDR1 and CDR2: KGHSH and LQKENI. The CDR3 contains 12 residues. The CDR3 sequence: CASSAGAWEQYF. For the CDR3, the DNA is TGTGCCAGCTCAGCGGGGGCGTGGGAGCAGTACTTC.

The chain combines TRBV4-1 with TRBJ2-4; a possible D gene is TRBD2 (5 bases). This CDR3 contains 17 residues. CDR1 and CDR2 from the germline V gene are MGHRA and YSYEKL. Trimming took 0 bases from V and 1 from J, leaving 13 bases between them. CDR3 residues: CASSQDEGSIAKNIQYF. CDR3 in DNA: TGCGCCAGCAGCCAAGATGAGGGTAGCATTGCCAAAAACATTCAGTACTTC.

This clone was recorded once. The chain is built from TRBV6-5 and TRBJ2-1; D is unresolved. Per the germline V gene, CDR1 is MNHEY and CDR2 is SVGAGI. The germline V and J ends were trimmed by 2 bases and 5 bases, with 10 bases remaining between them. The CDR3 is 14 amino acids. The CDR3 nucleotides are TGTGCCAGCAGTTACGAAGCCTCAAACAATGAGCAGTTCTTC. Translated, it gives CASSYEASNNEQFF.

The rearrangement uses TRBV5-1 and TRBJ2-1; tentative D call: TRBD2 (5 bases). This CDR3 contains 16 residues. Germline values: CDR1 SGHRS, CDR2 YFSETQ. Trimming removed 0 bases at V and 3 bases at J, with 13 bases between. The CDR3 nucleotides read TGCGCCAGCAGCTTGGAAGGCGGGTACGTCTACAATGAGCAGTTCTTC. Its protein is CASSLEGGYVYNEQFF.

The rearrangement joins TRBV3-1 (or the pseudogene TRBV3-2) to TRBJ2-4; TRBD2 agrees at 14 bases. Germline V lookup: CDR1 LGHDT, CDR2 YNNKEL (reference sequence). Trimming removed 0 bases from V and 9 bases from J; junction bases left unmatched: 16. This CDR3 contains 20 residues. The CDR3 spells CASSQDTLGLAGGVAVIQYF. The DNA for the CDR3 is TGTGCCAGCAGCCAAGATACTCTCGGACTAGCGGGAGGCGTGGCAGTCATTCAGTACTTC.

This clone turned up a few times. This chain joins TRBV5-1 and TRBJ2-1; 8 bases line up with TRBD1. Germline-derived CDR1 and CDR2 are SGHRS and YFSETQ. CDR3 size: 14 residues. The V gene end was trimmed by 2 bases and the J gene end by 8 bases; junction bases not matched to a gene: 6. CDR3 sequence: CASSLPDRDHEQFF. CDR3 DNA: TGCGCCAGCAGCTTACCGGACAGGGACCATGAGCAGTTCTTC.

Comment on this clone: The same CDR3 can be traced to other DNA sequences in this sample. The V gene is TRBV9, the J gene TRBJ2-1; 7 positions match TRBD2. J was trimmed by 1 base and V by 3 bases; bases with no gene match: 1. The CDR3 is made up of 14 amino acids. CDR1 and CDR2 from the germline V gene are SGDLS and YYNGEE. The CDR3 sequence: CASSGAGSYNEQFF. DNA for the CDR3: TGTGCCAGCAGCGGAGCGGGATCCTACAATGAGCAGTTCTTC.

The chain has TRBV7-3 and TRBJ2-7; TRBD1 might be the D (6 bases). V was trimmed by 1 base and J by 4 bases, leaving 14 bases between them. Germline lookup yields CDR1 SGHTA and CDR2 FQGTGA. This CDR3 is built from 15 residues. In DNA form, the CDR3 reads TGTGCCAGCAGCTTAAAGGCCCAGGGGCTATACGAGCAGTACTTC. Protein product: CASSLKAQGLYEQYF.

V usage is TRBV5-1 and J usage is TRBJ2-7, with 8 bases identical to TRBD2. The V gene's germline CDR1 is SGHRS and CDR2 YFSETQ. V shed 0 bases, J shed 0 bases, and the junction held 8 bases outside the gene matches. The CDR3 is made up of 17 amino acids. The CDR3 sequence is CASSLAGLAGNSYEQYF. Written as DNA, the CDR3 is TGCGCCAGCAGCTTGGCGGGGCTAGCGGGCAACTCCTACGAGCAGTACTTC.

CDR3 in amino acids: CASSQDLGRAAQHF. CDR3 DNA: TGTGCCAGCAGCCAAGATCTGGGTAGAGCGGCCCAGCATTTT. This sequence joins TRBV4-2 and TRBJ1-5; no definite D call. V was shortened by 0 bases and J by 11 bases, with 14 bases between the two germline ends. This CDR3 region has 14 residues. Germline values: CDR1 LGHNA, CDR2 YNFKEQ.

The genes are TRBV19 and TRBJ2-1; 10 bases match TRBD1. The CDR3 spans 14 residues. Germline CDR1 reads LNHDA; CDR2 reads SQIVND (reference sequence). V lost 8 bases, J lost 9 bases, and 10 bases stayed unmatched. The CDR3 region has the DNA TGTGCCAGTGGTGACAGGGGGCGATTAGCTGAGCAGTTCTTC. This gives the protein CASGDRGRLAEQFF.

CDR3 in amino acids: CASSQGSTYGYTF. The CDR3 bases are TGTGCCAGCAGCCAAGGGAGTACCTATGGCTACACCTTC. The J gene is TRBJ1-2, the V gene TRBV3-1 (or the pseudogene TRBV3-2); no definite D call. The V gene lost 1 base and the J gene lost 4 bases, with 7 bases spanning the gap. This CDR3 has 13 residues. In germline, CDR1 is LGHDT, CDR2 YNNKEL (reference sequence).

The V gene is TRBV7-2, the J gene TRBJ1-6, with 7 bases that match TRBD1. Germline loops: CDR1 SGHTA, CDR2 FQGNSA. With 5 bases clipped from V and 1 base from J, the junction kept 2 bases outside the gene matches. The CDR3 length is 15 residues. The CDR3 region is CASSPGGSYNSPLHF. The CDR3 nucleotides are TGTGCCAGCAGCCCAGGGGGTTCCTATAATTCACCCCTCCACTTT.

DNA for the CDR3: TGTGCCAGCAGTTTATATGGTCCGGGGGAGGGGCAGGAAAAACTGTTTTTT. This encodes CASSLYGPGEGQEKLFF. The chain couples TRBV28 to TRBJ1-4; possible D gene TRBD1, 5 bases. The CDR3 runs 17 residues. Trimming shortened V by 1 base and J by 8 bases, and 20 bases separated the two germline ends. Germline-derived CDR1 and CDR2 are MDHEN and SYDVKM.

The genes are TRBV7-2 and TRBJ1-1; D is uncertain. The CDR3 length is 13 residues. In germline, CDR1 is SGHTA, CDR2 FQGNSA. V was shortened by 5 bases and J by 6 bases, with 13 bases between the two germline ends. CDR3 nucleotides: TGTGCCAGCAGCACCTATACAGCACCTGAAGCTTTCTTT. Amino acid sequence: CASSTYTAPEAFF.

V gene TRBV6-5 combines with J gene TRBJ2-2; D may be TRBD1 (6 bases). V was trimmed by 4 bases and J by 3 bases, leaving 12 bases between them. Germline loops: CDR1 MNHEY, CDR2 SVGAGI. The length of the CDR3 is 15 residues. The chain's CDR3 is CASSSGHTYTGELFF. The CDR3 DNA sequence: TGTGCCAGCAGTTCGGGACATACGTACACCGGGGAGCTGTTTTTT.

The genes are TRBV19 and TRBJ2-1, with 7 bases that match TRBD2. Germline values: CDR1 LNHDA, CDR2 SQIVND (reference sequence). This CDR3 is built from 16 residues. The V and J ends lost 4 bases and 4 bases, in that order; junction bases with no gene match: 10. The chain's CDR3 is CASSTALAYPYNEQFF. CDR3 coding DNA: TGTGCCAGTAGTACGGCACTAGCGTACCCTTACAATGAGCAGTTCTTC.

The V call is TRBV10-3, the J call TRBJ1-5; D unclear. V lost 6 bases and J 3 bases, leaving 9 bases between the germline ends. Germline CDR1 ENHRY, CDR2 SYGVKD. The CDR3 runs to 13 residues. CDR3 residues: CAISTEVNQPQHF. The CDR3 DNA is TGTGCCATCAGCACAGAAGTCAATCAGCCCCAGCATTTT.

V and J are TRBV2 and TRBJ1-5; 8 positions agree with TRBD1. The ends lost 6 bases at V and 1 base at J; junction bases unmatched: 5. The germline gives CDR1 SNHLY, CDR2 FYNNEI. The CDR3 extends over 15 amino acids. The CDR3 loop reads CASRLGQASNQPQHF. CDR3 coding DNA: TGTGCCAGCAGACTGGGACAGGCAAGCAATCAGCCCCAGCATTTT.